Detailed here is one T cell receptor beta chain. Its target is not known. This sample was taken from a study of cytomegalovirus exposure and HLA in healthy donors. The PCR used 60 Vbeta and 13 Jbeta primers. TCRdb keeps only in-frame clones here, not all; method: immunoSEQ multiplex PCR. The data hold around 150,000 clones, with 65% to 70% observed a single time. The study's findings and limits: Accurate prediction of HLA-A and HLA-B alleles (for most subjects) was reportedly achieved from TCR beta sequences.

J was trimmed by 5 bases and V by 2 bases; bases with no gene match: 12. CDR3 length equals 17 residues. Per germline, CDR1 KGHSH and CDR2 LQKENI. The receptor was isolated from a human donor in good health. The chain has TRBV18 and TRBJ2-7; 10 positions agree with TRBD2. The sequenced material came from PBMCs. CDR3 region: CASSPRNRLAGVDEQYF. The CDR3 DNA follows: TGTGCCAGCTCACCAAGGAATCGCCTAGCGGGAGTTGACGAGCAGTACTTC.